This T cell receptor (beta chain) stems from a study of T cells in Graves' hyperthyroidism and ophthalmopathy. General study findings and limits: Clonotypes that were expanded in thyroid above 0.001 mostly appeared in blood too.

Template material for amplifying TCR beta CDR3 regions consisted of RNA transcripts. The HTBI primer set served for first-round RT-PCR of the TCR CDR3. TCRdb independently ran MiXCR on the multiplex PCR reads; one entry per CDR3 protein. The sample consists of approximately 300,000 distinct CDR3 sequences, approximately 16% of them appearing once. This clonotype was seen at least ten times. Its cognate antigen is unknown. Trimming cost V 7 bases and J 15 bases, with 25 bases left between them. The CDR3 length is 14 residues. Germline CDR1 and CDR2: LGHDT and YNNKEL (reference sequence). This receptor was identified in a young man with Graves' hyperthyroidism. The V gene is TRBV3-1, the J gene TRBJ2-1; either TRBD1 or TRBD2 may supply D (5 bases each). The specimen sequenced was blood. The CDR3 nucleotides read TGTGCCAGCACTAACGGAGGTGCTAATTCAGGGCTGTTCTTC. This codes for CASTNGGANSGLFF.